This entry features one TCR beta chain sequence. In this sample, this clone turned up a few times. The target of this receptor is not known. One base separates it from a far larger clone, so it is likely a read error. TCR CDR3 regions were amplified from genomic DNA by multiplex PCR using the deep immunoSEQ assay. Genomic DNA extracted from each cell subset was distributed evenly over all wells of several immunoSEQ 96-well plates, and each plate served as one replicate. For unsorted PBMC, approximately 310 ng genomic DNA, equal to approximately 30,000 T cell genomes, was loaded into each replicate PCR. Unsorted PBMC genomic DNA was sequenced across ten immunoSEQ deep assay plates. Purified libraries were measured with a Qubit 3.0 fluorometer, size-checked on a Bioanalyzer 2100, and measured again with the KAPA Library Quantification kit. A separate single-read 150-cycle Illumina NextSeq 550 flow cell was used to sequence each immunoSEQ 96-well plate. The study's own analysis went as follows. Because the immunoSEQ output held only junctional sequences and lacked quality scores, the filtering could not match the filtering applied to full-length reads. To assign V/J genes and CDR3, sequences were annotated against IMGT germline references using PyIR, a Python wrapper for IgBLAST v1.9. Reads were filtered out if the reads had weak V/J assignments (E-value above 1e-6), no CDR3, stop codons, out-of-frame junctions, or ambiguous translated residues. A V3J clonotype was defined by an identical inferred V gene, J gene, and CDR3 amino acid sequence. The percentage overlap between two repertoires was calculated by dividing the number of shared unique clonotypes by the size of the smaller repertoire. Richness of each repertoire was evaluated using RTK rarefaction, the Chao1 estimator, and Recon v2.1 estimates of unobserved clonotypes. The table was pulled from immuneACCESS by TCRdb, which kept in-frame rearrangements only. Such tables lose some clones; where checked, under half of the loss comes from unresolved V genes, and the rest has no known cause. V, J and clone size reflect that table, while D and trimming were determined from the DNA. The sample table contains fewer than 650,000 clones; only one count was recorded for 76% of them. Of the sample, roughly 13% falls within the top ten clones.

Healthy HIV-negative adults with no recently reported acute infections or vaccinations were included as donors. Only Caucasian adults living in Nashville, Tennessee, USA were represented among the donors. For unsorted samples, approximately 84 million PBMCs were counted, and genomic DNA was extracted using the QIAamp DNA Blood Mini kit. After blood collection by leukapheresis, PBMCs were isolated using Ficoll-Histopaque density gradient centrifugation and then cryopreserved in the vapor phase of liquid nitrogen. The CDR3 starts with the cysteine, ends with the phenylalanine, and has 14 residues. Solely the CDR3 DNA is kept, with 42 bases framed from the first base. V is shortened by 6 bases, J by 3 bases, and the region joining them spans 11 bases. In the germline V gene (reference sequence), CDR1 corresponds to MNHNY and CDR2 to SVGAGI. These data are taken from a study of shared clonotypes between healthy human individuals (dated by TCRdb to about 2020). In the study overall: The cohort comprised a couple of women and a few men aged 18 to 49 years. To estimate repertoire size and how much clonotypes are shared between individuals, the study performed deep sequencing of blood TCR repertoires from roughly five healthy adults. To increase sequencing depth and limit assay-specific biases, TCR repertoire library preparation and sequencing were carried out by different laboratories using diverse techniques. Per donor, leukapheresis produced somewhere between about 0.85 and 8.9 billion PBMCs.

Beyond this particular receptor, the publication reports: Pairwise subsampling led to the expectation that sequencing depth would affect the degree of clonotype sharing among donors. Because the study included a small number of donors, the genetic and exposure-history diversity represented was limited. Only blood was sampled, and tissue TCR repertoires likely differ from those in blood.

Sample: PBMCs. The receptor comes from a woman aged 40 to 55 in good health. Some clones in this sample may be carry-over from other donors' samples. Recombination joined TRBV6-6 with TRBJ2-2; the D gene is perhaps TRBD1 or TRBD2, as each covers 5 bases. Read as DNA, the sequence is TGTGCCAGCAGGTCAGGGACGTACACCGGGGAGCTGTTTTTT. Its protein reads: CASRSGTYTGELFF.